One sample yielded the 27 T cell receptor beta chains listed below, sequenced in a study of blood T cell repertoires in COVID-19. Assay used: immunoSEQ multiplex PCR; TCRdb lists only in-frame clones, some missing. The profile shows approximately 280,000 clones, 70% to 90% of them singletons. Sample: peripheral blood. These receptors were collected from a man between 18 and 35 years old with active or convalescent COVID-19.

The gene calls are TRBV6-5 and TRBJ1-2, with D perhaps TRBD1 (5 bases). CDR1 and CDR2 (germline): MNHEY, SVGAGI. This CDR3 is 12 amino acids long. V was trimmed by 6 bases and J by 8 bases, leaving 13 bases between them. Here the CDR3 DNA reads TGTGCCAGCAGGGGGGGGATCTGGGGCTACACCTTC. Its protein product is CASRGGIWGYTF.

This chain joins TRBV12-3 or TRBV12-4 and TRBJ1-1; TRBD1 might be the D (6 bases). CDR3 length equals 12 residues. Trimming left V 6 bases short and J 10 bases short, with 15 bases between. Written as DNA, the CDR3 is TGTGCCAGCAGAGTAGGGACATTGGGAGCTTTCTTT. Translation gives CASRVGTLGAFF.

This chain joins TRBV19 and TRBJ1-6, with TRBD1 matching 9 bases. V was pared by 5 bases and J by 10 bases, with 12 bases of the junction left unmatched. The germline V gene has CDR1 LNHDA and CDR2 SQIVND (reference sequence). CDR3 length: 16 amino acids. The CDR3 loop reads CASSSSHRGPQSPLHF. The CDR3 nucleotides are TGTGCCAGTAGTTCCTCTCACAGGGGGCCGCAATCACCCCTCCACTTT.

J is TRBJ2-7 and V is TRBV7-9; 7 positions agree with TRBD2. The CDR3 loop spans 14 amino acids. The trim removed 1 base at V and 5 bases at J, leaving 5 bases unmatched. Germline V gives CDR1 SEHNR, CDR2 FQNEAQ (reference sequence). The CDR3 reads CASSLVQGGHEQYF. CDR3 sequence (DNA): TGTGCCAGCAGCTTAGTCCAGGGAGGGCACGAGCAGTACTTC.

The V gene is TRBV11-2, the J gene TRBJ2-1, with a weak D call TRBD2 (7 bases). Per the germline V gene, CDR1 is SGHAT and CDR2 is FQNNGV. This CDR3 is built from 15 residues. Trimming shortened V by 5 bases and J by 15 bases, and 26 bases separated the two germline ends. CDR3 loop: CASSELRMGRGFRFF. In DNA, the CDR3 is TGTGCCAGCAGCGAACTTAGAATGGGGAGGGGGTTTAGGTTCTTC.

The chain combines TRBV5-6 with TRBJ2-7, with D tentatively TRBD1 (5 bases). The germline gives CDR1 SGHDT, CDR2 YYEEEE. CDR3 length: 13 residues. The V end lost 2 bases, the J end lost 2 bases, and 8 bases lay between the germline ends. The CDR3 sequence: CASSFDRAYEQYF. CDR3 sequence (DNA): TGTGCCAGCAGCTTCGACAGAGCCTACGAGCAGTACTTC.

The V gene is TRBV2, the J gene TRBJ1-1; TRBD1 agrees at 7 bases. Germline trimming cut 5 bases from V and 1 base from J; bases unmatched to any gene: 1. Germline CDR1 reads SNHLY; CDR2 reads FYNNEI. CDR3 length: 13 residues. The CDR3: CASSRQGNTEAFF. In nucleotides, the CDR3 is TGTGCCAGCAGTCGACAGGGGAACACTGAAGCTTTCTTT.

The CDR3 is CASSEEWVAEAFF. The CDR3, as DNA: TGTGCCAGCAGTGAGGAGTGGGTGGCTGAAGCTTTCTTT. This chain joins TRBV6-1 and TRBJ1-1; D remains ambiguous. Trimming shortened V by 3 bases and J by 6 bases, and 11 bases separated the two germline ends. Germline assignment: CDR1 MNHNS and CDR2 SASEGT. This CDR3 has 13 amino acids.

This clone was seen a single time. The chain carries TRBV5-1 and TRBJ2-1; D gene unclear. CDR3 length: 11 residues. The germline V gene encodes CDR1 SGHRS and CDR2 YFSETQ. The germline V and J ends were trimmed by 0 bases and 9 bases, with 4 bases remaining between them. CDR3 loop: CASSLGSEQFF. The CDR3 DNA reads TGCGCCAGCAGCTTGGGGAGTGAGCAGTTCTTC. Filled out from reference TRBV5-1 and TRBJ2-1, the complete variable domain reads KAGVTQTPRYLIKTRGQQVTLSCSPISGHRSVSWYQQTPGQGLQFLFEYFSETQRNKGNFPGRFSGRQFSNSRSEMNVSTLELGDSALYLCASSLGSEQFFGPGTRLTVL.

V and J are TRBV11-2 and TRBJ2-7, with 7 bases that match TRBD1. V gave up 2 bases and J gave up 5 bases; unmatched junction bases: 3. From germline, CDR1 is SGHAT and CDR2 FQNNGV. CDR3 size: 13 residues. The CDR3 nucleotides read TGTGCCAGCAGCTTATTGACAGGGAACGAGCAGTACTTC. Its translation is CASSLLTGNEQYF.

This chain links TRBV6-6 with TRBJ2-6; the D gene is possibly TRBD2 (6 bases). V lost 5 bases and J lost 1, with 12 bases in between. This CDR3 contains 16 residues. The germline CDR1 and CDR2 sequences are MNHNY and SVGAGI (reference sequence). The chain's CDR3 is CASSHFRGSGANVLTF. CDR3 DNA: TGTGCCAGCAGTCACTTCCGGGGGTCTGGGGCCAACGTCCTGACTTTC.

In DNA, the CDR3 is TGTGCCAGCAGCCCACGGACTACAACCCCGCTCTGGGTTGGCTATGGCTACACCTTC. It translates to CASSPRTTTPLWVGYGYTF. The rearrangement links TRBV7-9 to TRBJ1-2, with D uncertain. From germline, CDR1 is SEHNR and CDR2 FQNEAQ (reference sequence). V lost 5 bases to trimming and J lost 4 bases, with 29 bases between them. This CDR3 has 19 amino acids.

This chain uses TRBV28 with TRBJ1-1; the match to TRBD1 covers 7 bases. CDR1 MDHEN and CDR2 SYDVKM come from the germline V gene. The CDR3 totals 15 residues. V was clipped by 6 bases and J by 1 base; unmatched bases: 8. The CDR3 DNA sequence: TGTGCCAGCAGCTACTTGGACAGGTGGAACACTGAAGCTTTCTTT. Amino acids: CASSYLDRWNTEAFF.

The chain combines TRBV6-5 with TRBJ2-6; no clear D gene. CDR1 and CDR2 (germline): MNHEY, SVGAGI. CDR3 length: 15 residues. V was trimmed by 0 bases and J by 5 bases, leaving 8 bases between them. The CDR3 protein is CASSYSEPWANVLTF. In DNA, the CDR3 is TGTGCCAGCAGTTACTCTGAGCCGTGGGCCAACGTCCTGACTTTC.

The rearrangement joins TRBV29-1 to TRBJ2-7; TRBD2 might be the D (6 bases). The CDR3 runs to 14 residues. The V end lost 1 base, the J end lost 7 bases, and 17 bases lay between the germline ends. Germline CDR1 reads SQVTM; CDR2 reads ANQGSEA. The CDR3: CSVEGGTHRGEQYF. CDR3 DNA sequence: TGCAGCGTTGAAGGGGGGACTCACAGAGGGGAGCAGTACTTC.

CDR3 region: CASSEASVSNQPQHF. The CDR3 bases are TGTGCCAGCAGTGAAGCTTCGGTGAGCAATCAGCCCCAGCATTTT. The genes are TRBV2 and TRBJ1-5; D is ambiguous. There are 15 residues in the CDR3. Deletions cut 0 bases from V and 1 base from J, with 7 bases between. The germline gives CDR1 SNHLY, CDR2 FYNNEI.

V usage is TRBV2 and J usage is TRBJ2-3; a possible D gene is TRBD2 (6 bases). Germline-derived CDR1 and CDR2 are SNHLY and FYNNEI. This CDR3 comprises 13 residues. V lost 3 bases to trimming and J lost 7 bases, with 11 bases between them. CDR3 coding DNA: TGTGCCAGCAGTGAGGCGGACTATTATACGCAGTATTTT. Encoded protein: CASSEADYYTQYF. The whole variable domain, filled in from reference TRBV2 and TRBJ2-3, reads EPEVTQTPSHQVTQMGQEVILRCVPISNHLYFYWYRQILGQKVEFLVSFYNNEISEKSEIFDDQFSVERPDGSNFTLKIRSTKLEDSAMYFCASSEADYYTQYFGPGTRLTVL.

This sequence joins TRBV10-3 and TRBJ1-2, with D hard to call. The CDR3 contains 13 residues. Germline lookup yields CDR1 ENHRY and CDR2 SYGVKD. V lost 11 bases and J lost 4, with 17 bases in between. CDR3 DNA: TGTGCCTCCCGCGGGGAAAAGACCTATGGCTACACCTTC. Its translation is CASRGEKTYGYTF.

The gene calls are TRBV9 and TRBJ2-3; 13 nucleotides line up with TRBD2. Germline trimming cut 4 bases from V and 3 bases from J; bases unmatched to any gene: 17. Germline V gives CDR1 SGDLS, CDR2 YYNGEE. This CDR3 has 20 residues. The CDR3 spells CASSLRRVPGLAGSTDTQYF. The CDR3 DNA follows: TGTGCCAGCAGCCTCCGACGAGTTCCGGGACTAGCGGGGAGTACAGATACGCAGTATTTT.

The rearrangement uses TRBV2 and TRBJ2-7; 8 positions agree with TRBD1. CDR3 length equals 14 residues. With V trimmed by 6 bases and J by 5 bases, 9 bases remained unmatched. Germline CDR1 SNHLY, CDR2 FYNNEI. CDR3 in DNA: TGTGCCAGCAGAATCAGACAGGGGACCGACGAGCAGTACTTC. The encoded protein is CASRIRQGTDEQYF.

The V and J genes are TRBV6-2 or TRBV6-3 and TRBJ1-1; D is unclear. This CDR3 spans 14 amino acids. From germline, CDR1 is MNHEY and CDR2 SVGEGT. The V gene lost 1 base and the J gene lost 6 bases, with 12 bases spanning the gap. Here the CDR3 DNA reads TGTGCCAGCAGTTACTACGGTCCCGGGGCTGAAGCTTTCTTT. Protein product: CASSYYGPGAEAFF.

The chain is built from TRBV5-6 and TRBJ1-4; the D gene is possibly TRBD1 (5 bases). Trimming stripped 0 bases from V and 3 bases from J, with 12 bases between. This CDR3 region has 16 residues. Per the germline V gene, CDR1 is SGHDT and CDR2 is YYEEEE. CDR3 amino acids: CASSLGGGAANEKLFF. DNA of the CDR3: TGTGCCAGCAGCTTGGGGGGCGGGGCCGCTAATGAAAAACTGTTTTTT.

The rearrangement joins TRBV25-1 to TRBJ1-5, with no clear D. Trimming shortened V by 3 bases and J by 3 bases, and 9 bases separated the two germline ends. Germline CDR1 is MGHDK and CDR2 is SYGVNS. The CDR3 spans 14 residues. CDR3 in amino acids: CASSEVGDNQPQHF. The CDR3, as DNA: TGTGCCAGCAGTGAGGTAGGAGACAATCAGCCCCAGCATTTT.

Here the CDR3 DNA reads TGTGCCAGCAGCCCCAGGACGGGGGGCGGCGAGCAGTACTTC. It encodes CASSPRTGGGEQYF. The chain combines TRBV11-3 with TRBJ2-7; tentative D call: TRBD2 (7 bases). V was trimmed by 5 bases and J by 6 bases, leaving 17 bases between them. The CDR3 spans 14 residues. Germline V gives CDR1 SGHNT, CDR2 YENEEA.

This rearrangement joins TRBV7-6 to TRBJ1-1; D is unresolved. There are 15 residues in the CDR3. Trimming left V 3 bases short and J 1 base short, with 12 bases between. Per germline, CDR1 SGHVS and CDR2 FNYEAQ. Here the CDR3 reads CASSFSSGGNTEAFF. The CDR3 nucleotides are TGTGCCAGCAGCTTTTCGTCAGGTGGGAACACTGAAGCTTTCTTT.

Remarks on this clone: This sample includes further DNA sequences coding for the same CDR3. The rearrangement links TRBV6-1 to TRBJ1-6; tentative D call: TRBD1 (6 bases). CDR1 and CDR2 (germline): MNHNS, SASEGT. This CDR3 comprises 15 residues. V was shortened by 0 bases and J by 4 bases, with 7 bases between the two germline ends. The CDR3 loop is CASSEAQGYNSPLHF. The CDR3 DNA sequence: TGTGCCAGCAGTGAAGCGCAGGGGTATAATTCACCCCTCCACTTT.

The chain has TRBV5-1 and TRBJ1-1, with D possibly being TRBD1 (6 bases). Germline V gene data show CDR1 as SGHRS and CDR2 as YFSETQ. V lost 4 bases, J lost 5 bases, and 15 bases lay in between. This CDR3 is 14 amino acids long. The CDR3 here is CASSDTGRETEAFF. In nucleotides, the CDR3 is TGCGCCAGCAGCGACACAGGGAGGGAAACTGAAGCTTTCTTT.